Below are 26 T cell receptor beta chains sequenced from a single sample in a study of CD8+ T cells in alopecia areata. TCR sequencing used cDNA made by reverse transcription of extracted RNA. TCRdb's copy holds only in-frame clones and misses some; the assay was immunoSEQ multiplex PCR. The top ten clones hold more than 12% of a sample with about 160,000 clones, 85% to 90% of them seen once. Sequenced material: CD8+ T cells sorted from blood, taken at week 0. These receptors originate from a human donor with alopecia areata.

The CDR3 DNA reads TGCGCCAGCAGCCCGTACCGGGACAGAGAGCAGTTCTTC. It is translated as CASSPYRDREQFF. This chain links TRBV4-1 with TRBJ2-1; 7 bases agree with TRBD1. The J segment lost 10 bases and the V segment lost 4 bases, leaving 7 bases of the junction unmatched. CDR1 and CDR2 (germline): MGHRA, YSYEKL. This CDR3 region has 13 residues.

V is TRBV27 and J is TRBJ2-3, with D unclear. V was cut by 0 bases and J by 5 bases, with 9 bases left in between. CDR1 is MNHEY, CDR2 SMNVEV, per germline (reference sequence). The CDR3 extends over 14 amino acids. The CDR3 DNA sequence: TGTGCCAGCAGTTTATCCACGGCAAGAGATACGCAGTATTTT. Its protein is CASSLSTARDTQYF.

The chain links TRBV4-1 to TRBJ2-7, with D perhaps given as TRBD1 or TRBD2 (6 bases each). Trimming took off 4 bases at V and 3 bases at J, with 22 bases between the two ends. This CDR3 region has 17 residues. Per the germline V gene, CDR1 is MGHRA and CDR2 is YSYEKL. The chain's CDR3 is CASSPRGTPRGGYEQYF. Here the CDR3 DNA reads TGCGCCAGCAGCCCTCGCGGGACACCCCGAGGGGGCTACGAGCAGTACTTC.

The chain couples TRBV27 to TRBJ2-7; maybe TRBD2 (6 bases). This CDR3 comprises 14 residues. The V end was cut by 2 bases, the J end by 4 bases, with 12 bases between. The V gene's germline CDR1 is MNHEY and CDR2 SMNVEV (reference sequence). The CDR3 region has the DNA TGTGCCAGCAGTTTAGGTAGCGGTCGGTACGAGCAGTACTTC. Translated: CASSLGSGRYEQYF.

The V gene is TRBV29-1, the J gene TRBJ2-2; D possibly uses TRBD1 or TRBD2 (9 bases each). CDR3 length: 19 amino acids. Trimming took off 7 bases at V and 0 bases at J, with 27 bases between the two ends. Germline CDR1 SQVTM, CDR2 ANQGSEA. This CDR3 is CSAQGAVVAGASNTGELFF. The CDR3, as DNA: TGCAGCGCACAGGGGGCTGTGGTAGCGGGGGCATCGAACACCGGGGAGCTGTTTTTT.

The chain employs TRBV6-4 and TRBJ2-7; the match to TRBD2 covers 12 bases. The CDR3 runs to 14 residues. Germline trimming cut 4 bases from V and 3 bases from J; bases unmatched to any gene: 1. Looked up from germline, CDR1 is MRHNA and CDR2 is SNTAGT. CDR3 loop: CASSVLAGGYEQYF. CDR3 coding DNA: TGTGCCAGCAGTGTACTAGCGGGGGGCTACGAGCAGTACTTC.

The CDR3 coding sequence is TGTGCCAGCAGTATCACAGGGAACGGGTACGAGCAGTACTTC. It yields the protein CASSITGNGYEQYF. The rearrangement links TRBV27 to TRBJ2-7, with a tentative D call TRBD1 (6 bases). Trimming removed 5 bases at V and 4 bases at J, with 15 bases between. Per germline, CDR1 MNHEY and CDR2 SMNVEV (reference sequence). CDR3 length equals 14 residues.

V gene TRBV27 combines with J gene TRBJ2-7, with a weak D call TRBD2 (6 bases). The CDR3 totals 14 residues. V was shortened by 0 bases and J by 5 bases, with 11 bases between the two germline ends. In germline, CDR1 is MNHEY, CDR2 SMNVEV (reference sequence). For the CDR3, the DNA is TGTGCCAGCAGTTTATCGAGGGAGGCCGACGAGCAGTACTTC. Protein product: CASSLSREADEQYF.

V is TRBV27 and J is TRBJ2-7, with a possible D match to TRBD1 (5 bases). Trimming removed 0 bases from V and 6 bases from J, with 6 bases in between. The CDR3 extends over 12 amino acids. Germline V gene sequence: CDR1 MNHEY, CDR2 SMNVEV (reference sequence). CDR3 in amino acids: CASSLSGVEQYF. CDR3 nucleotides: TGTGCCAGCAGTTTATCAGGGGTCGAGCAGTACTTC.

The chain joins TRBV27 to TRBJ1-1; the D is unclear. The germline V and J ends were trimmed by 4 bases and 1 base, with 10 bases remaining between them. Germline-derived CDR1 and CDR2 are MNHEY and SMNVEV (reference sequence). The length of the CDR3 is 14 residues. The CDR3 nucleotides read TGTGCCAGCAGTTCTCTGGTCGGGAACACTGAAGCTTTCTTT. Its protein is CASSSLVGNTEAFF.

The V gene is TRBV10-2, the J gene TRBJ1-1; maybe TRBD1 (6 bases). CDR3 length equals 15 residues. CDR1 WSHSY and CDR2 SAAADI come from the germline V gene. Trimming stripped 1 base from V and 3 bases from J, with 12 bases between. The CDR3 protein is CASSELRGADTEAFF. DNA for the CDR3: TGCGCCAGCAGTGAGTTGCGGGGGGCGGACACTGAAGCTTTCTTT.

The rearrangement links TRBV27 to TRBJ1-5, with no clear D. This CDR3 region has 13 residues. Looked up from germline, CDR1 is MNHEY and CDR2 is SMNVEV (reference sequence). Between the trimmed V and J ends, which lost 6 bases and 6 bases, there was a span of 12 bases. CDR3 sequence (DNA): TGTGCCAGCAGCCCGGGAAGTCGTCAGCCCCAGCATTTT. It specifies CASSPGSRQPQHF.

This chain joins TRBV5-8 and TRBJ2-5; perhaps D is TRBD1 or TRBD2 (6 bases each). The V end lost 4 bases, the J end lost 5 bases, and 18 bases lay between the germline ends. The CDR3 sequence is 15 residues long. Germline V gene data show CDR1 as SGHTS and CDR2 as YDEGEE. CDR3 region: CASSAGHTLRETQYF. The CDR3 nucleotides read TGTGCCAGCAGCGCGGGACACACCCTACGCGAGACCCAGTACTTC.

This clone was observed once. The chain has TRBV9 and TRBJ2-3; TRBD2 agrees at 9 bases. The CDR3 loop spans 15 amino acids. Germline loops: CDR1 SGDLS, CDR2 YYNGEE. Trimming took 0 bases from V and 5 from J; bases not matched to a gene: 4. CDR3: CASSVDGSGRDTQYF. The CDR3 bases are TGTGCCAGCAGCGTAGATGGTAGCGGGAGAGATACGCAGTATTTT.

This sequence joins TRBV19 and TRBJ2-1; no clear D. CDR1 and CDR2 from the germline V gene are LNHDA and SQIVND (reference sequence). V lost 0 bases and J 1 base, leaving 10 bases between the germline ends. CDR3 length: 16 residues. CDR3 bases: TGTGCCAGTAGTATAGATTGGGGTACATCCTACAATGAGCAGTTCTTC. Translation: CASSIDWGTSYNEQFF.

The chain employs TRBV9 and TRBJ2-1; TRBD2 aligns across 11 bases. The V gene end was trimmed by 0 bases and the J gene end by 0 bases; junction bases not matched to a gene: 14. The CDR3 length is 21 residues. Germline loops: CDR1 SGDLS, CDR2 YYNGEE. The DNA for the CDR3 is TGTGCCAGCAGCGTAGTTGCCGGGACTAGCGGAATCCTTAGCTCCTACAATGAGCAGTTCTTC. Residues: CASSVVAGTSGILSSYNEQFF.

V gene TRBV19 combines with J gene TRBJ2-7, with unresolved D. This CDR3 has 14 amino acids. V dropped 5 bases and J dropped 0 bases, with 11 bases sitting between them. The germline V gene has CDR1 LNHDA and CDR2 SQIVND (reference sequence). In nucleotides, the CDR3 is TGTGCCAGTAGTCTTGGATTATTCTCCTACGAGCAGTACTTC. Translated, it gives CASSLGLFSYEQYF.

This clone was counted ten times or more. J is TRBJ2-2 and V is TRBV2; the D gene is possibly TRBD2 (6 bases). CDR3 length: 15 residues. Germline V gives CDR1 SNHLY, CDR2 FYNNEI. Trimming removed 3 bases from V and 6 bases from J, with 14 bases in between. As DNA, the CDR3 is TGTGCCAGCAGTGACCAGCGGGTGATGCCCGGGGAGCTGTTTTTT. Protein: CASSDQRVMPGELFF.

This chain uses TRBV9 with TRBJ2-3; TRBD2 agrees at 10 bases. J lost 2 bases, V lost 3 bases, and 3 bases had no gene match. This CDR3 has 15 residues. Germline CDR1 SGDLS, CDR2 YYNGEE. The CDR3 DNA reads TGTGCCAGCAGCGGGAGCGGGAGGGTCACAGATACGCAGTATTTT. This translates into CASSGSGRVTDTQYF.

The chain combines TRBV29-1 with TRBJ2-7; D is undetermined. Trimming stripped 4 bases from V and 1 base from J, with 17 bases between. Germline values: CDR1 SQVTM, CDR2 ANQGSEA. The CDR3 has 15 residues. Here the CDR3 DNA reads TGCAGCGTTGTCCCCGCCGTGAGCCCGTCCTACGAGCAGTACTTC. The encoded protein is CSVVPAVSPSYEQYF.

This clone was observed a handful of times. DNA of the CDR3: TGTGCCAGCAGCTTAGGCGGGGACCACTACGAGCAGTACTTC. It encodes CASSLGGDHYEQYF. This chain joins TRBV7-8 and TRBJ2-7; perhaps TRBD2 as D (6 bases). The CDR3 spans 14 residues. Germline V gene data show CDR1 as SGHVS and CDR2 as FQNEAQ. V was pared by 1 base and J by 3 bases, with 10 bases between.

This clone was recorded once. V usage is TRBV5-6 and J usage is TRBJ1-1, with D tentatively TRBD1 (5 bases). Trimming cost V 4 bases and J 5 bases, with 21 bases left between them. In germline, CDR1 is SGHDT, CDR2 YYEEEE. This CDR3 is built from 16 residues. This CDR3 reads CASSPRVSGDLTEAFF. CDR3 in DNA: TGTGCCAGCAGCCCACGGGTTTCGGGGGATTTGACTGAAGCTTTCTTT. The whole variable domain, remainder taken from reference TRBV5-6 and TRBJ1-1, is DAGVTQSPTHLIKTRGQQVTLRCSPKSGHDTVSWYQQALGQGPQFIFQYYEEEERQRGNFPDRFSGHQFPNYSSELNVNALLLGDSALYLCASSPRVSGDLTEAFFGQGTRLTVV.

The chain is built from TRBV7-3 and TRBJ2-1; tentatively, D is TRBD1 (6 bases). From germline, CDR1 is SGHTA and CDR2 FQGTGA. There are 11 residues in the CDR3. Trimming took off 3 bases at V and 10 bases at J, with 7 bases between the two ends. The CDR3 bases are TGTGCCAGCAGCTTGGGGACAGAGCAGTTCTTC. This codes for CASSLGTEQFF.

This chain connects TRBV5-4 to TRBJ2-2; no definite D call. Looked up from germline, CDR1 is SGHNT and CDR2 is YYREEE (reference sequence). The CDR3 sequence is 15 residues long. The V end was cut by 0 bases, the J end by 4 bases, with 10 bases between. The CDR3 loop reads CASSLGGDITGELFF. The CDR3 DNA reads as TGTGCCAGCAGCTTGGGCGGAGACATCACCGGGGAGCTGTTTTTT.

This chain uses TRBV20-1 with TRBJ2-7, with D hard to call. V lost 5 bases, J lost 2 bases, and 7 bases lay in between. CDR3 size: 11 residues. Per germline, CDR1 DFQATT and CDR2 SNEGSKA (reference sequence). The chain's CDR3 is CSAVTPYEQYF. CDR3 bases: TGCAGTGCTGTTACACCCTACGAGCAGTACTTC.

This sequence joins TRBV7-9 and TRBJ2-1, with 9 nucleotides matching TRBD1. Germline loops: CDR1 SEHNR, CDR2 FQNEAQ (reference sequence). This CDR3 comprises 15 residues. J lost 9 bases, V lost 5 bases, and 11 bases had no gene match. The CDR3 DNA sequence: TGTGCCAGCAGCCCAAGGGACAGGGAAGGAGGTGAGCAGTTCTTC. The encoded protein is CASSPRDREGGEQFF.